This TCR beta chain was documented in a study of T-cell memory formation after mild COVID-19. TCRdb fed the 5' RACE reads into MiXCR, producing one record per CDR3 protein. The table has roughly 350,000 distinct CDR3 sequences, around 27% seen once. A note on this clonotype: What it recognizes is unknown.

V gave up 7 bases and J gave up 3 bases, with 27 bases separating them. The length of the CDR3 is 17 residues. Germline V CDR1 and CDR2: SQVTM, ANQGSEA. Study-level findings and limits: Contracting clones localized mainly to CM and EM when CD4+ and mainly to EMRA when CD8+.

Sequencing was done on a sample of PBMCs or a T cell subset sorted from them (not recorded which). This chain joins TRBV29-1 and TRBJ1-1; D may be TRBD1 (6 bases). The sequence derives from an adult woman who had mild COVID-19 (a few samples of this study predate the infection). Cell type and time point are not known. The CDR3 reads CSAHFGGGRRGYTEAFF. The CDR3, as DNA: TGCAGCGCCCATTTTGGGGGGGGGCGCAGAGGGTACACTGAAGCTTTCTTT. Using reference TRBV29-1 and TRBJ1-1 for the parts outside the CDR3, the full variable domain is SAVISQKPSRDICQRGTSLTIQCQVDSQVTMMFWYRQQPGQSLTLIATANQGSEATYESGFVIDKFPISRPNLTFSTLTVSNMSPEDSSIYLCSAHFGGGRRGYTEAFFGQGTRLTVV.